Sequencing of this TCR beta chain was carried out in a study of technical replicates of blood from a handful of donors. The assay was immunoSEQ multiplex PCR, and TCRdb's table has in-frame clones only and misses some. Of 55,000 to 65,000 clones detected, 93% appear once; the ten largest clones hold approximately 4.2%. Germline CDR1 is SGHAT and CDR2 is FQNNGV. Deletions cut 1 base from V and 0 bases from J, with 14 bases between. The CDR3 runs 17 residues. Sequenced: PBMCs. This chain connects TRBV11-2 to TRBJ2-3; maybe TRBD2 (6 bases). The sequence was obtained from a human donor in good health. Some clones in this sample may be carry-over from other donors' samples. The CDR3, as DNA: TGTGCCAGCAGCTTAGTGGCTAGCGCGATTAGCACAGATACGCAGTATTTT. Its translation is CASSLVASAISTDTQYF.